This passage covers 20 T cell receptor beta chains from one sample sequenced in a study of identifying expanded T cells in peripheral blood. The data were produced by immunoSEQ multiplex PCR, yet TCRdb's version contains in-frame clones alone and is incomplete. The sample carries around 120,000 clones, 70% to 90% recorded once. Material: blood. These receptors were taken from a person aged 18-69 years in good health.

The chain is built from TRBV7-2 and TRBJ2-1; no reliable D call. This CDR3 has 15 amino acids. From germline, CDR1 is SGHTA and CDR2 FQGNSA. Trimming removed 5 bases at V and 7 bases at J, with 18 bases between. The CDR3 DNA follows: TGTGCCAGCAGCCACCCGGCCCTCTCTACAAATGAGCAGTTCTTC. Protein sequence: CASSHPALSTNEQFF.

CDR3 in amino acids: CASSFETSGSTDTQYF. DNA of the CDR3: TGTGCCAGCAGTTTCGAGACTAGCGGGAGCACAGATACGCAGTATTTT. V is TRBV28 and J is TRBJ2-3; 10 bases fit TRBD2. The CDR3 is 16 residues long. With V trimmed by 3 bases and J by 0 bases, 3 bases remained unmatched. Germline CDR1 reads MDHEN; CDR2 reads SYDVKM.

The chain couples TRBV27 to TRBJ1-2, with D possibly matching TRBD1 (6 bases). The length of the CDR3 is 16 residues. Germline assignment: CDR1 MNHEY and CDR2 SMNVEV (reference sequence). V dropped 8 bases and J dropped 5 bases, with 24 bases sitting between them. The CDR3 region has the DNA TGTGCCAGCGGACCTATCGGGCAGGGGAGCGAATATGGCTACACCTTC. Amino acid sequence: CASGPIGQGSEYGYTF.

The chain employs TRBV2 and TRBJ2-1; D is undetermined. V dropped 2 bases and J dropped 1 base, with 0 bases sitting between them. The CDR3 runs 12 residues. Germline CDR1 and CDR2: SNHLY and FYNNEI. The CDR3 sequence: CASSESYNEQFF. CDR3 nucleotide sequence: TGTGCCAGCAGTGAATCCTACAATGAGCAGTTCTTC.

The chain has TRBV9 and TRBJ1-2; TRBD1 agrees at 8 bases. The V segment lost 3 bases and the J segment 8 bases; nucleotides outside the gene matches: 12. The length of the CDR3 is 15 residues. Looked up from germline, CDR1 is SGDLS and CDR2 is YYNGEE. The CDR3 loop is CASSAPGTGGDGYTF. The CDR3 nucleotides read TGTGCCAGCAGCGCCCCCGGGACAGGAGGGGACGGCTACACCTTC.

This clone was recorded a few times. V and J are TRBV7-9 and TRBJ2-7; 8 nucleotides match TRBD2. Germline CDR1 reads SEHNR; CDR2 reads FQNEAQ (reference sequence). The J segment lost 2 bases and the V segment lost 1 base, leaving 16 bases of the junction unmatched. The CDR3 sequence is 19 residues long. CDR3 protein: CASSLGLGGGHRTTYEQYF. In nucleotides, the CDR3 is TGTGCCAGCAGCTTAGGACTCGGGGGGGGACACAGGACCACCTACGAGCAGTACTTC. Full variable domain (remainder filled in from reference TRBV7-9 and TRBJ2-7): DTGVSQNPRHKITKRGQNVTFRCDPISEHNRLYWYRQTLGQGPEFLTYFQNEAQLEKSRLLSDRFSAERPKGSFSTLEIQRTEQGDSAMYLCASSLGLGGGHRTTYEQYFGPGTRLTVT.

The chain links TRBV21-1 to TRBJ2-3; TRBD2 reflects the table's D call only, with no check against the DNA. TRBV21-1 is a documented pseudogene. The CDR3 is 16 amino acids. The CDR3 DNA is TGTGCCAGCAGCAAGGGACTAGCTGGGAAGTCAGATACGCAGTATTTT. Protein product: CASSKGLAGKSDTQYF.

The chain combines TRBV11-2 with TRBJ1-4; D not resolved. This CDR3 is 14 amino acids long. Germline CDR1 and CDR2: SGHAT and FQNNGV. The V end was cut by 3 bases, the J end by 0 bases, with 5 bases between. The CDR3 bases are TGTGCCAGCAGCTTTGGAACAACTAATGAAAAACTGTTTTTT. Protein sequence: CASSFGTTNEKLFF.

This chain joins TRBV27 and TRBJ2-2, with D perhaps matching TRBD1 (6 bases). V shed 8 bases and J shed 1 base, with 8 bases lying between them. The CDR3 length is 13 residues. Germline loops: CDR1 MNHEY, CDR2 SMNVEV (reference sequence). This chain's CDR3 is CASGGQNTGELFF. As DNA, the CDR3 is TGTGCCAGCGGGGGACAGAACACCGGGGAGCTGTTTTTT.

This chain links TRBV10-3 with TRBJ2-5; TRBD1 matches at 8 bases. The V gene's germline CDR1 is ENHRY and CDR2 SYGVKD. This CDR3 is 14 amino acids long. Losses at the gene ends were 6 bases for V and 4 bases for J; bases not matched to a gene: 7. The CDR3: CAIRGQDTLETQYF. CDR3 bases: TGTGCCATCAGGGGACAGGATACCCTAGAGACCCAGTACTTC.

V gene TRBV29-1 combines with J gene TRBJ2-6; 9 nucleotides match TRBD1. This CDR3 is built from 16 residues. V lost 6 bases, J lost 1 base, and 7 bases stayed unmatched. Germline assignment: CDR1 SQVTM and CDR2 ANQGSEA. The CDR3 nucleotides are TGCAGCGTCGGACCGGGACAGGGATCTGGGGCCAACGTCCTGACTTTC. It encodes CSVGPGQGSGANVLTF.

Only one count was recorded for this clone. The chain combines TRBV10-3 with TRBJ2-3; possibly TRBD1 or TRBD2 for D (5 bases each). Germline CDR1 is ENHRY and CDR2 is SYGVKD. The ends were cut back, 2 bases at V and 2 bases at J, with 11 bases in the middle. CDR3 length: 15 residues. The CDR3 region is CAISEGTILTDTQYF. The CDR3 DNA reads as TGTGCCATCAGTGAGGGGACCATACTCACAGATACGCAGTATTTT.

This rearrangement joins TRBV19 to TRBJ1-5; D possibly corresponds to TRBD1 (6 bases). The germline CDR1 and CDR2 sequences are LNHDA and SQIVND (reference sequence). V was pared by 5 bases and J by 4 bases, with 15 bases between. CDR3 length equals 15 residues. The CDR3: CASSARGGRNQPQHF. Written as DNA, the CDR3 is TGTGCCAGTAGTGCCCGTGGGGGGCGAAATCAGCCCCAGCATTTT. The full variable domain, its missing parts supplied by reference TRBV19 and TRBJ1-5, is DGGITQSPKYLFRKEGQNVTLSCEQNLNHDAMYWYRQDPGQGLRLIYYSQIVNDFQKGDIAEGYSVSREKKESFPLTVTSAQKNPTAFYLCASSARGGRNQPQHFGDGTRLSIL.

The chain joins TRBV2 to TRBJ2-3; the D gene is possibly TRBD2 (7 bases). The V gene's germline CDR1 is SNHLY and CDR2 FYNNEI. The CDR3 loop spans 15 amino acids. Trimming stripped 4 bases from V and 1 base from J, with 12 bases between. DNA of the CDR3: TGTGCCAGCAGTGGATTAGGGGGGGGCACAGATACGCAGTATTTT. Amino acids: CASSGLGGGTDTQYF.

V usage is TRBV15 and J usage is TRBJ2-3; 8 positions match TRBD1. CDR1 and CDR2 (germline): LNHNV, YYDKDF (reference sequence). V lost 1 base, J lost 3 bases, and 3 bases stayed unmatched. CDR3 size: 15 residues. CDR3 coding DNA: TGTGCCACCAGCAGAGGAGGGACAGGAACAGATACGCAGTATTTT. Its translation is CATSRGGTGTDTQYF.

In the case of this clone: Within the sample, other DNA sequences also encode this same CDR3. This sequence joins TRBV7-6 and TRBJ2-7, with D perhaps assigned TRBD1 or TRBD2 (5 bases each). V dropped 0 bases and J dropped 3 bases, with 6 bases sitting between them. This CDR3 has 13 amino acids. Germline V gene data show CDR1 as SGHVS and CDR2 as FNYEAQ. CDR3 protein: CASSLAGVYEQYF. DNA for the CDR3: TGTGCCAGCAGCTTAGCGGGGGTCTACGAGCAGTACTTC.

CDR3 nucleotides: TGTGCCAGCAGCCGACAGGGGGTACCCGCCTATGGCTACACCTTC. This encodes CASSRQGVPAYGYTF. The chain employs TRBV7-2 and TRBJ1-2; TRBD1 matches 9 bases. The CDR3 contains 15 residues. Germline V gives CDR1 SGHTA, CDR2 FQGNSA. J gave up 4 bases and V 5 bases, and 8 bases lay outside the gene matches.

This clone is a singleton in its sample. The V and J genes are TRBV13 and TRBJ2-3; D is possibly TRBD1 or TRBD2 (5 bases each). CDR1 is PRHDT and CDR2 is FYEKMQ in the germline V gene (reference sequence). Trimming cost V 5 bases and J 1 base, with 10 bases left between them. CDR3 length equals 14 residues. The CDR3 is CASSQRGGTDTQYF. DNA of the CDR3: TGTGCCAGCAGCCAACGAGGGGGCACAGATACGCAGTATTTT.

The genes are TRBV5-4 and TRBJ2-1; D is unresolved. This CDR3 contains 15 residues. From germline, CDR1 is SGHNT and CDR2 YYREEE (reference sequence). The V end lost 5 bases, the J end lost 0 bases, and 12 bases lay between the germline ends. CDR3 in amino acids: CASRGLASSYNEQFF. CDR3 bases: TGTGCCAGCAGGGGTTTGGCGAGCTCCTACAATGAGCAGTTCTTC. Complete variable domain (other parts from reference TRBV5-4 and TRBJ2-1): ETGVTQSPTHLIKTRGQQVTLRCSSQSGHNTVSWYQQALGQGPQFIFQYYREEENGRGNFPPRFSGLQFPNYSSELNVNALELDDSALYLCASRGLASSYNEQFFGPGTRLTVL.

CDR3 region: CASSLMSGWTGELFF. In DNA, the CDR3 is TGTGCCAGCAGTTTAATGTCAGGGTGGACCGGGGAGCTGTTTTTT. The chain recombines TRBV27 with TRBJ2-2; D possibly corresponds to TRBD1 (5 bases). The CDR3 is 15 residues long. Germline values: CDR1 MNHEY, CDR2 SMNVEV (reference sequence). The V gene lost 2 bases and the J gene lost 5 bases, with 12 bases spanning the gap.